This T cell receptor beta chain was identified in a study of control samples from healthy donors and cancer patients (dated by TCRdb to 2020 to 2022). The receptor library was made with the immunoSEQ multiplex PCR assay. TCRdb provides this immuneACCESS table in a form limited to in-frame rearrangements. Some clones are lacking; in checked studies, under half of them reflect an unresolved V gene, and why the rest are absent is not known. The sample table records some 20,000 clones; roughly 80% of these occur just once. The ten largest make up under 30% of the sample. As for this clone: Its binding antigen is unknown. Base-call qualities are not available, and no considerably larger clone is one nucleotide away.

CDR1 and CDR2, per the germline V gene, are SGHRS and YFSETQ. V is shortened by 3 bases, J by 1 base, and the region joining them spans 10 bases. The CDR3 goes from the cysteine to the phenylalanine over 14 residues. Only the CDR3 portion is preserved as DNA: 42 bases, with reading frame beginning at the first base. The sequence joins TRBV5-1 to TRBJ1-1; a tentative D match to TRBD1 spans 6 bases. The specimen sequenced was PBMCs. This clonotype originated in a man at least 80 years old with head and neck cancer. The sequenced DNA: TGCGCCAGCAGCTGGGACACCTCGAACACTGAAGCTTTCTTT. This yields the protein CASSWDTSNTEAFF.